A selection of T cell receptor beta chains follows, all from one sample in a study of blood T cells in healthy people across ages. TCRdb redid the calling of the 5' RACE reads with MiXCR, one entry per CDR3 protein. The sample lists roughly 700,000 distinct CDR3 sequences; about 34% were seen once. The sequenced sample was blood. These TCRs come from a woman of 80 years or more in good health. Both conserved end residues are part of each CDR3.

len: 17; v_gene: TRBV20-1; j_gene: TRBJ2-7; CDR3aa: CSARVPGQGSSIHEQYF
len: 16; v_gene: TRBV3-1; j_gene: TRBJ2-3; CDR3aa: CASSQVSGGGTDTQYF
len: 14; v_gene: TRBV20-1; j_gene: TRBJ2-7; CDR3aa: CSAWPSGLYYEQYF
len: 13; v_gene: TRBV7-8; j_gene: TRBJ2-3; CDR3aa: CASSLAPGDTQYF
len: 18; v_gene: TRBV20-1; j_gene: TRBJ2-4; CDR3aa: CSAEPTIGRGLAKNIQYF
len: 16; v_gene: TRBV20-1; j_gene: TRBJ2-3; CDR3aa: CSAREARPSSTDTQYF
len: 12; v_gene: TRBV28; j_gene: TRBJ1-5; CDR3aa: CASRRGPQPQHF
len: 15; v_gene: TRBV3-1; j_gene: TRBJ2-7; CDR3aa: CASSRGLAGAYEQYF
len: 14; v_gene: TRBV5-1; j_gene: TRBJ1-5; CDR3aa: CASSLGWGDQPQHF
len: 14; v_gene: TRBV9; j_gene: TRBJ2-1; CDR3aa: CASSVAGGRNEQFF
len: 14; v_gene: TRBV6-2/TRBV6-3; j_gene: TRBJ2-7; CDR3aa: CASATSGAFYEQYF
len: 12; v_gene: TRBV12-3/TRBV12-4; j_gene: TRBJ2-5; CDR3aa: CASTVSKETQYF
len: 15; v_gene: TRBV6-2/TRBV6-3; j_gene: TRBJ2-5; CDR3aa: CASSHGTTSRETQYF
len: 19; v_gene: TRBV5-1; j_gene: TRBJ2-6; CDR3aa: CASSTFGGTGSSGANVLTF
len: 16; v_gene: TRBV6-6; j_gene: TRBJ2-1; CDR3aa: CASSPIAGPHPNEQFF
len: 17; v_gene: TRBV5-1; j_gene: TRBJ1-2; CDR3aa: CASSSWTGGSRDYGYTF
len: 14; v_gene: TRBV3-1; j_gene: TRBJ2-1; CDR3aa: CASSRDRGANEQFF
len: 18; v_gene: TRBV5-5; j_gene: TRBJ1-3; CDR3aa: CASSSALKTGISGNTIYF
len: 15; v_gene: TRBV6-6; j_gene: TRBJ1-1; CDR3aa: CASSYPRGTNTEAFF
len: 15; v_gene: TRBV7-8; j_gene: TRBJ2-7; CDR3aa: CASSEGQGPSYEQYF
len: 17; v_gene: TRBV28; j_gene: TRBJ2-3; CDR3aa: CASSLSDRGRGTDTQYF
len: 14; v_gene: TRBV4-3; j_gene: TRBJ2-1; CDR3aa: CASSQDSGRDEQFF
len: 17; v_gene: TRBV7-3; j_gene: TRBJ2-5; CDR3aa: CASSLRPPSSLQETQYF
len: 14; v_gene: TRBV5-1; j_gene: TRBJ2-7; CDR3aa: CASSPSVLDYEQYF
len: 16; v_gene: TRBV4-2; j_gene: TRBJ1-2; CDR3aa: CASSQTGQGANYGYTF
len: 20; v_gene: TRBV7-2; j_gene: TRBJ2-3; CDR3aa: CASSYRPGLAERPSTDTQYF
len: 11; v_gene: TRBV28; j_gene: TRBJ2-3; CDR3aa: CATLNTDTQYF
len: 12; v_gene: TRBV29-1; j_gene: .; CDR3aa: CSIQGDRVEQYF
len: 16; v_gene: TRBV12-3/TRBV12-4; j_gene: TRBJ2-7; CDR3aa: CASSLALRLTYYGQYF
len: 15; v_gene: TRBV9; j_gene: TRBJ2-5; CDR3aa: CASSVAGQTQETQYF
len: 15; v_gene: TRBV28; j_gene: TRBJ1-2; CDR3aa: CASSPRTGGFYGYTF
len: 16; v_gene: TRBV7-3; j_gene: TRBJ2-1; CDR3aa: CASSPHPTGVRNEQFF
len: 16; v_gene: TRBV4-3; j_gene: TRBJ1-4; CDR3aa: CASSRLGTATNEKLFF
len: 14; v_gene: TRBV12-3/TRBV12-4; j_gene: TRBJ2-5; CDR3aa: CASSRVSRGETQYF
len: 16; v_gene: TRBV7-2; j_gene: TRBJ2-3; CDR3aa: CASSFPGTSGTDTQYF
len: 13; v_gene: TRBV6-2/TRBV6-3; j_gene: TRBJ2-5; CDR3aa: CASSYSAWETQYF
len: 14; v_gene: TRBV7-9; j_gene: TRBJ2-5; CDR3aa: CASSQRTWGGTQYF
len: 13; v_gene: TRBV5-1; j_gene: TRBJ1-2; CDR3aa: CASSPAGEGGYTF
len: 15; v_gene: TRBV3-1; j_gene: TRBJ2-3; CDR3aa: CASSQGTWAGDTQYF
len: 15; v_gene: TRBV7-2; j_gene: TRBJ2-1; CDR3aa: CASSRVGRADNEQFF
len: 15; v_gene: TRBV24-1; j_gene: TRBJ2-1; CDR3aa: CATSDPAGGYNEQFF
len: 14; v_gene: TRBV18; j_gene: TRBJ1-1; CDR3aa: CASSPLSKFTEAFF
len: 15; v_gene: TRBV4-3; j_gene: TRBJ2-7; CDR3aa: CASSQGGGLSHEQYF
len: 14; v_gene: TRBV19; j_gene: TRBJ1-5; CDR3aa: CASSIRQYNQPQHF
len: 13; v_gene: TRBV27; j_gene: TRBJ1-2; CDR3aa: CASSTRGARGYTF
len: 15; v_gene: TRBV4-3; j_gene: TRBJ1-2; CDR3aa: CASGHSGGSGYGYTF
len: 14; v_gene: TRBV20-1; j_gene: TRBJ2-1; CDR3aa: CSAEGTGGRNEQFF
len: 14; v_gene: TRBV5-1; j_gene: TRBJ1-5; CDR3aa: CASSLESGAQPQHF
len: 14; v_gene: TRBV7-2; j_gene: TRBJ2-6; CDR3aa: CASSLDSGANVLTF
len: 16; v_gene: TRBV6-1; j_gene: TRBJ2-5; CDR3aa: CASSDPRRGLGETQYF
len: 15; v_gene: TRBV11-2; j_gene: TRBJ2-1; CDR3aa: CASSLDSWLYNEQFF
len: 13; v_gene: TRBV12-3/TRBV12-4; j_gene: TRBJ1-2; CDR3aa: CASSFSGTGGYTF
len: 11; v_gene: TRBV20-1; j_gene: TRBJ2-7; CDR3aa: CSAAAEYEQYF
len: 16; v_gene: TRBV10-3; j_gene: TRBJ1-5; CDR3aa: CAISDPTARGNQPQHF